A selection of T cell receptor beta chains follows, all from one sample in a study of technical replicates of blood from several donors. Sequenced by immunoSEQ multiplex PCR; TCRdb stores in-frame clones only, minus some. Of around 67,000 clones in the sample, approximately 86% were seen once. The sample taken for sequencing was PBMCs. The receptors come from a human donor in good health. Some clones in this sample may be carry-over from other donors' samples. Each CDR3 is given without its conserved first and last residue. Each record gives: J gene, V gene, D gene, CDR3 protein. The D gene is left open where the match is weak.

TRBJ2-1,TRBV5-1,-,ASNTGDSYNEQF
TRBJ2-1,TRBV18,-,ASSPSSQGFYNEQF
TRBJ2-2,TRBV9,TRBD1,ASSADRDNTGELF
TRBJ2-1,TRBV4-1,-,ASSQDHRDPEQF
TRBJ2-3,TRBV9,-,ASAPGGGDTQY
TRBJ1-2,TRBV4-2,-,ASSPGGAADYGYT
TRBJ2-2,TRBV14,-,ASSQVQAGELF
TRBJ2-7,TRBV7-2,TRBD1,ASSLEGQTAFEQY
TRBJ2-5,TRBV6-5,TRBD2,ASSYSGHPGRETQY
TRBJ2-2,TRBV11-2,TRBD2,ASSSLAGANTGELF
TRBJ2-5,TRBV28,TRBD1,ASSKWGQSQETQY
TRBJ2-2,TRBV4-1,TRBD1,ASSQDHSDRVGTGELF
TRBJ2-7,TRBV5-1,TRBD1,ASSFRQGRTYEQY
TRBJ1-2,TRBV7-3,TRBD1,ASSAGQGVYGYT
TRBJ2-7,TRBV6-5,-,ASSTQGFAYEQY
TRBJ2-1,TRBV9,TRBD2,ASSATSGSHYEQF
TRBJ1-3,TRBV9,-,ASSVDFSGNTIY
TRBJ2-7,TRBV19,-,ASSIFSATLDEQY
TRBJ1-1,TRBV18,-,ASSPVEYVNTEAF
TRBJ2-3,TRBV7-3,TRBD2,ASGKTSQRSDTQY
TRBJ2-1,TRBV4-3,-,ASSQDRRDEQF
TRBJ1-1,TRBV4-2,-,ASSQKTGWGTEAF
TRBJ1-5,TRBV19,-,ASRWGHPYSNQPQH
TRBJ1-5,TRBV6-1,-,ASSEYKQVSNQPQH
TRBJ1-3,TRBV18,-,ASSPPPGLRGNTIY
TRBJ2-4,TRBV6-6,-,ASSYRAGDENIQY
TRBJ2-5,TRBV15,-,ATSRDRGIQETQY
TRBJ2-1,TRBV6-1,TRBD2,ASSELAGYNEQF
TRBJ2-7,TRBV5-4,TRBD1,ASSHDRDYEQY
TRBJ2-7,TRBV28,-,ASGTLTYEQY
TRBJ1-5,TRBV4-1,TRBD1,ASSQDGDRYLPQH
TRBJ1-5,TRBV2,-,ASSRGAGQPQH
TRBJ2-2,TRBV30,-,AWSPAGIGELF
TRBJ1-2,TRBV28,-,ASSQGGRAGYT
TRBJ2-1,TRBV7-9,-,ASSLSGGNYYNEQF
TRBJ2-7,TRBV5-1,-,ASSAAGGYVEQY
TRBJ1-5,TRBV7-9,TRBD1,ASSSSPGTGYDNQPQH
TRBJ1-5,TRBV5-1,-,ASSLGPLQPQH
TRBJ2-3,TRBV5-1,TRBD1,ASSWGQGGEDTQY
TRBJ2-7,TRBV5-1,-,ASSSRVGYEQY
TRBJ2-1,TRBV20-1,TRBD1,SGQGDNEQF
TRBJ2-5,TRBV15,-,ATSRDNTQETQY
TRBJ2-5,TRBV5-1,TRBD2,ASNPGASGSSGETQY
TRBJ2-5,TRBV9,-,ASSGLATETQY
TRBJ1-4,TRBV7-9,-,ASSLEGSTIRSEKLF
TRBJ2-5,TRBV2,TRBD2,ASRLAGGQETQY
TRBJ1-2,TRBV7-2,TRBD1,ASSLGPGTGVVGYT
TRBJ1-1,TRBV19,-,ASSRQGWTEAF
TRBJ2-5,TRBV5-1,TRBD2,ASSLGRGRNQETQY
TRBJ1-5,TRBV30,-,AWSPGNQPQH
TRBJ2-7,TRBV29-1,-,SVVGQGNSYEQY
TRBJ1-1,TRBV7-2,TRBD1,ASSLARNRGTEAF
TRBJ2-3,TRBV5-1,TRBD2,ASSLNGGLAGGDTQY